The subject of this entry is one T cell receptor (beta chain). The antigen remains unidentified. The PCR was carried out with 60 Vbeta primers and 13 Jbeta primers. Libraries were prepared by immunoSEQ multiplex PCR; TCRdb keeps only in-frame clonotypes and omits some of them. The data contain roughly 84,000 clones, under 80% of them seen just once; the ten biggest clones take up about an eighth. This record comes from a study of cytomegalovirus exposure and HLA in healthy donors. The CDR3 has 13 amino acids. V was clipped by 4 bases and J by 10 bases; unmatched bases: 2. The germline V gene has CDR1 WSHSY and CDR2 SAAADI. Study results and caveats: Follow-up analysis later connected one missense variant in DCLRE1C with trimming of TCR beta V- and J-genes. Common viral pathogens were later found to be apparently linked to several of the most significant clusters. Per a prior analysis, the majority of TCR beta V segments were productive roughly 87% or roughly 30% of the time.

Sequenced sample: PBMCs. V usage is TRBV10-2 and J usage is TRBJ1-6, with 9 bases lining up with TRBD1. The TCR comes from a human donor in good health. This CDR3 is CASSVTGGSPLHF. Here the CDR3 DNA reads TGCGCCAGCAGTGTGACAGGGGGGTCACCCCTCCACTTT.